These 29 T cell receptor beta chains originate from one sample sequenced in a study of shared clonotypes between healthy human individuals. Using immunoSEQ multiplex PCR, the repertoire was profiled, and TCRdb retains in-frame clones only, with some absent. The data hold about 510,000 clones, with around 79% observed a single time. The sample comprised PBMCs. The receptor set was obtained from a woman aged 40-49 years in good health. Some clones in this sample may be carry-over from other donors' samples.

This chain joins TRBV5-6 and TRBJ1-2; no reliable D call. This CDR3 contains 14 residues. Trimming took 0 bases from V and 5 from J, leaving 11 bases between them. Per germline, CDR1 SGHDT and CDR2 YYEEEE. The CDR3 is CASSLVPGDYGYTF. The DNA for the CDR3 is TGTGCCAGCAGCTTGGTGCCAGGAGATTATGGCTACACCTTC.

J is TRBJ2-7 and V is TRBV15; D could derive from TRBD1 or TRBD2 (5 bases each). Trimming cost V 5 bases and J 0 bases, with 14 bases left between them. Germline CDR1 reads LNHNV; CDR2 reads YYDKDF (reference sequence). The CDR3 sequence is 15 residues long. The CDR3 loop reads CATSFGAAGSYEQYF. CDR3 bases: TGTGCCACCAGCTTCGGGGCGGCGGGCTCCTACGAGCAGTACTTC.

The chain uses TRBV5-5 and TRBJ2-3; 8 nucleotides align to TRBD2. V lost 0 bases and J lost 0; bases outside the gene matches: 6. CDR1 SGHKS and CDR2 YYEKEE come from the germline V gene (reference sequence). The CDR3 loop spans 17 amino acids. Here the CDR3 reads CASSLGFGGGSTDTQYF. The CDR3 DNA is TGTGCCAGCAGCTTGGGATTCGGCGGGGGGAGCACAGATACGCAGTATTTT. The full variable domain, rest sourced from reference TRBV5-5 and TRBJ2-3, is DAGVTQSPTHLIKTRGQQVTLRCSPISGHKSVSWYQQVLGQGPQFIFQYYEKEERGRGNFPDRFSARQFPNYSSELNVNALLLGDSALYLCASSLGFGGGSTDTQYFGPGTRLTVL.

This sequence joins TRBV6-4 and TRBJ2-1; 10 nucleotides align to TRBD2. The CDR3 is made up of 15 amino acids. Trimming took 4 bases from V and 8 from J; bases not matched to a gene: 8. Germline V CDR1 and CDR2: MRHNA, SNTAGT. CDR3 nucleotide sequence: TGTGCCAGCAGTGTAGAACTAGCGGGATTCGATGAGCAGTTCTTC. Its protein is CASSVELAGFDEQFF.

This chain connects TRBV7-2 to TRBJ2-3; 7 bases align to TRBD2. The CDR3 loop spans 14 amino acids. Germline-derived CDR1 and CDR2 are SGHTA and FQGNSA. The trim removed 1 base at V and 4 bases at J, leaving 2 bases unmatched. The CDR3 is CASSLGGSADTQYF. CDR3 DNA: TGTGCCAGCAGCTTAGGCGGGAGCGCAGATACGCAGTATTTT.

This clone was observed a handful of times. The chain carries TRBV29-1 and TRBJ2-3, with 7 bases aligning to TRBD1. This CDR3 region has 13 residues. The V gene's germline CDR1 is SQVTM and CDR2 ANQGSEA. Trimming at V came to 0 bases and at J to 3 bases, leaving 0 bases not matched to a gene. CDR3 nucleotide sequence: TGCAGCGTTGAAGAGACAGGGACAGATACGCAGTATTTT. It encodes CSVEETGTDTQYF.

The rearrangement uses TRBV28 and TRBJ2-7, with D unresolved. The CDR3 has 15 amino acids. The germline CDR1 and CDR2 sequences are MDHEN and SYDVKM. V lost 4 bases and J 6 bases, leaving 19 bases between the germline ends. CDR3 protein: CASSSPGRSLSEQYF. In nucleotides, the CDR3 is TGTGCCAGCAGTTCCCCGGGTAGAAGTCTCTCCGAGCAGTACTTC.

This chain connects TRBV7-9 to TRBJ2-7; 8 bases fit TRBD2. Germline V CDR1 and CDR2: SEHNR, FQNEAQ (reference sequence). CDR3 length equals 14 residues. The V and J ends lost 7 bases and 1 base, in that order; junction bases with no gene match: 6. The CDR3 DNA follows: TGTGCCAGCACCCGGGGGGGGCTTTCCTACGAGCAGTACTTC. Translated: CASTRGGLSYEQYF. Full variable domain (outside the CDR3, taken from reference TRBV7-9 and TRBJ2-7): DTGVSQNPRHKITKRGQNVTFRCDPISEHNRLYWYRQTLGQGPEFLTYFQNEAQLEKSRLLSDRFSAERPKGSFSTLEIQRTEQGDSAMYLCASTRGGLSYEQYFGPGTRLTVT.

This chain joins TRBV10-3 and TRBJ2-7, with D possibly matching TRBD1 (5 bases). CDR3 size: 15 residues. Per germline, CDR1 ENHRY and CDR2 SYGVKD. Trimming stripped 2 bases from V and 0 bases from J, with 11 bases between. The CDR3 region is CAISEKGASSYEQYF. CDR3 DNA: TGTGCCATCAGTGAGAAAGGGGCGAGCTCCTACGAGCAGTACTTC.

This rearrangement joins TRBV5-4 to TRBJ2-7; tentative D call: TRBD2 (6 bases). CDR3 length: 13 amino acids. V lost 8 bases and J 5 bases, leaving 17 bases between the germline ends. In germline, CDR1 is SGHNT, CDR2 YYREEE (reference sequence). The CDR3 bases are TGTGCCAGTAGGCGCGGGGAAGACCACGAGCAGTACTTC. Encoded protein: CASRRGEDHEQYF. Filled out from reference TRBV5-4 and TRBJ2-7, the complete variable domain reads ETGVTQSPTHLIKTRGQQVTLRCSSQSGHNTVSWYQQALGQGPQFIFQYYREEENGRGNFPPRFSGLQFPNYSSELNVNALELDDSALYLCASRRGEDHEQYFGPGTRLTVT.

The V gene is TRBV4-1, the J gene TRBJ2-3; D ambiguous. The length of the CDR3 is 15 residues. Trimming left V 0 bases short and J 2 bases short, with 9 bases between. The germline gives CDR1 MGHRA, CDR2 YSYEKL. The CDR3 spells CASSQDTRFTDTQYF. The CDR3 coding sequence is TGCGCCAGCAGCCAAGATACGAGATTCACAGATACGCAGTATTTT.

The chain is built from TRBV5-5 and TRBJ2-1, with D perhaps TRBD2 (6 bases). CDR3 length: 15 amino acids. Trimming pared 0 bases from V and 6 bases from J, leaving 13 bases between. Germline V CDR1 and CDR2: SGHKS, YYEKEE (reference sequence). The CDR3 DNA reads TGTGCCAGCAGCTTGGAAAGCTCTAGCGTCAATGAGCAGTTCTTC. It encodes CASSLESSSVNEQFF. The full variable domain, rest sourced from reference TRBV5-5 and TRBJ2-1, is DAGVTQSPTHLIKTRGQQVTLRCSPISGHKSVSWYQQVLGQGPQFIFQYYEKEERGRGNFPDRFSARQFPNYSSELNVNALLLGDSALYLCASSLESSSVNEQFFGPGTRLTVL.

CDR3 sequence reads: CASSYGASGRDTQYF. CDR3 DNA sequence: TGTGCCAGCAGCTATGGGGCTAGCGGGCGTGATACGCAGTATTTT. The chain combines TRBV27 with TRBJ2-3; 8 bases align to TRBD2. The CDR3 loop spans 15 amino acids. Germline CDR1 MNHEY, CDR2 SMNVEV (reference sequence). J lost 6 bases, V lost 6 bases, and 11 bases had no gene match.

Only a few counts were recorded for this clone. V is TRBV19 and J is TRBJ2-1, with D possibly being TRBD2 (5 bases). The CDR3 runs 14 residues. Trimming shortened V by 3 bases and J by 9 bases, and 15 bases separated the two germline ends. The germline CDR1 and CDR2 sequences are LNHDA and SQIVND (reference sequence). Written as DNA, the CDR3 is TGTGCCAGTAGTATTGGCCGGGAATCAGGTGAGCAGTTCTTC. Its translation is CASSIGRESGEQFF.

This clone was counted only a few times. V and J are TRBV28 and TRBJ2-2; no clear D. The V and J ends lost 5 bases and 3 bases respectively, with 13 bases between them. In germline, CDR1 is MDHEN, CDR2 SYDVKM. This CDR3 has 15 amino acids. CDR3 in DNA: TGTGCCAGCAGTCCCGATCAAGCTTACACCGGGGAGCTGTTTTTT. Protein sequence: CASSPDQAYTGELFF.

The chain carries TRBV19 and TRBJ1-1; tentative D call: TRBD1 (5 bases). The CDR3 is 15 amino acids. Germline assignment: CDR1 LNHDA and CDR2 SQIVND (reference sequence). The germline V and J ends were trimmed by 4 bases and 6 bases, with 18 bases remaining between them. As DNA, the CDR3 is TGTGCCAGTAGTACGGGGGGTCGGGCCCTCTCTGAAGCTTTCTTT. Encoded protein: CASSTGGRALSEAFF.

This sequence joins TRBV7-7 and TRBJ2-1, with D perhaps TRBD1 (5 bases). The length of the CDR3 is 13 residues. The V and J ends lost 5 bases and 8 bases respectively, with 13 bases between them. CDR1 is SSHAT, CDR2 FNYEAQ, per germline (reference sequence). CDR3 DNA: TGTGCCAGCAGCCCTGACAGATTCGATGAGCAGTTCTTC. Its protein is CASSPDRFDEQFF. Looking up the rest from reference TRBV7-7 and TRBJ2-1 gives the full variable domain: GAGVSQSPRYKVTKRGQDVTLRCDPISSHATLYWYQQALGQGPEFLTYFNYEAQPDKSGLPSDRFSAERPEGSISTLTIQRTEQRDSAMYRCASSPDRFDEQFFGPGTRLTVL.

The CDR3 sequence is CASSLRQNYGYTF. The CDR3 nucleotides are TGTGCCAGCAGCCTTCGACAGAACTATGGCTACACCTTC. The chain carries TRBV11-3 and TRBJ1-2; TRBD1 might be the D (5 bases). Per germline, CDR1 SGHNT and CDR2 YENEEA. The CDR3 runs 13 residues. Trimming stripped 5 bases from V and 2 bases from J, with 9 bases between.

The rearrangement uses TRBV7-2 and TRBJ2-3, with 8 bases identical to TRBD2. This CDR3 spans 16 amino acids. V trimming: 6 bases; J trimming: 4 bases; junction bases outside the gene matches: 12. CDR1 and CDR2 (germline): SGHTA, FQGNSA. CDR3 bases: TGTGCCAGCAGATTACAGGTCGGGACTAGACCAGATACGCAGTATTTT. As protein: CASRLQVGTRPDTQYF.

This chain connects TRBV7-2 to TRBJ2-7; 11 bases map to TRBD1. J gave up 4 bases and V 5 bases, and 10 bases lay outside the gene matches. The CDR3 spans 16 residues. CDR1 and CDR2 from the germline V gene are SGHTA and FQGNSA. The CDR3 region is CASSLGAGTGGYEQYF. For the CDR3, the DNA is TGTGCCAGCAGCCTAGGAGCCGGGACAGGGGGGTACGAGCAGTACTTC.

This chain uses TRBV5-1 with TRBJ2-3, with 9 bases that match TRBD2. V trimming: 0 bases; J trimming: 5 bases; junction bases outside the gene matches: 7. The CDR3 consists of 16 residues. CDR1 SGHRS and CDR2 YFSETQ come from the germline V gene. Written as DNA, the CDR3 is TGCGCCAGCAGCTTGGCCGAGGCTAGCGGGATAGATACGCAGTATTTT. It is translated as CASSLAEASGIDTQYF.

The chain couples TRBV19 to TRBJ1-2, with D perhaps matching TRBD1 (5 bases). V lost 2 bases and J 4 bases, leaving 11 bases between the germline ends. CDR3 length equals 14 residues. Germline loops: CDR1 LNHDA, CDR2 SQIVND (reference sequence). The CDR3 protein is CASSIQGDRYGYTF. The CDR3 bases are TGTGCCAGTAGTATACAGGGCGATCGCTATGGCTACACCTTC.

V and J are TRBV7-3 and TRBJ2-7; 7 nucleotides line up with TRBD2. Germline assignment: CDR1 SGHTA and CDR2 FQGTGA. The CDR3 has 14 residues. With V trimmed by 5 bases and J by 5 bases, 9 bases remained unmatched. The CDR3 DNA follows: TGTGCCAGCAGCCCAGACAGCGGGACCGACGAGCAGTACTTC. Protein sequence: CASSPDSGTDEQYF. Using reference TRBV7-3 and TRBJ2-7 for the parts outside the CDR3, the full variable domain is GAGVSQTPSNKVTEKGKYVELRCDPISGHTALYWYRQSLGQGPEFLIYFQGTGAADDSGLPNDRFFAVRPEGSVSTLKIQRTERGDSAVYLCASSPDSGTDEQYFGPGTRLTVT.

This clone occurred once. This chain joins TRBV10-2 and TRBJ1-1; no reliable D call. There are 12 residues in the CDR3. Deletions cut 2 bases from V and 8 bases from J, with 9 bases between. The germline CDR1 and CDR2 sequences are WSHSY and SAAADI. The CDR3 DNA sequence: TGCGCCAGCAGTGAGAATATAGGCGAAGCTTTCTTT. Its translation is CASSENIGEAFF.

V gene TRBV5-1 combines with J gene TRBJ2-1, with 8 bases aligning to TRBD2. The CDR3 contains 15 residues. J lost 4 bases, V lost 5 bases, and 8 bases had no gene match. The V gene's germline CDR1 is SGHRS and CDR2 YFSETQ. CDR3 nucleotides: TGCGCCAGCAGTTCCCAAGCGGGAGATTACAATGAGCAGTTCTTC. Protein product: CASSSQAGDYNEQFF.

This clone was found once. Other DNA sequences in the sample encode the same CDR3. The chain carries TRBV19 and TRBJ2-7, with a possible D match to TRBD2 (5 bases). The CDR3 covers 14 residues. Germline CDR1 reads LNHDA; CDR2 reads SQIVND (reference sequence). Trimming removed 5 bases at V and 1 base at J, with 12 bases between. The CDR3 sequence is CASSPRTGSYEQYF. The CDR3 DNA sequence: TGTGCCAGTAGTCCAAGAACGGGGTCCTACGAGCAGTACTTC.

This clone appeared a few times. The CDR3 reads CASSWGPGLYEQYF. The DNA of the CDR3 is TGTGCCAGCAGTTGGGGCCCTGGCCTCTACGAGCAGTACTTC. This chain links TRBV28 with TRBJ2-7; D might be TRBD1 (5 bases). This CDR3 is 14 amino acids long. Between the trimmed V and J ends, which lost 4 bases and 3 bases, there was a span of 13 bases. From germline, CDR1 is MDHEN and CDR2 SYDVKM.

This clone has a handful of counts. V and J are TRBV19 and TRBJ1-1, with D maybe TRBD1 (5 bases). The V and J ends lost 0 bases and 4 bases respectively, with 21 bases between them. Germline V gives CDR1 LNHDA, CDR2 SQIVND (reference sequence). The CDR3 is 18 residues long. CDR3 nucleotide sequence: TGTGCCAGTAGTATAGATCCCCAGGGAGCCCCGTTGGGCACTGAAGCTTTCTTT. This sequence encodes CASSIDPQGAPLGTEAFF. Filled out from reference TRBV19 and TRBJ1-1, the complete variable domain reads DGGITQSPKYLFRKEGQNVTLSCEQNLNHDAMYWYRQDPGQGLRLIYYSQIVNDFQKGDIAEGYSVSREKKESFPLTVTSAQKNPTAFYLCASSIDPQGAPLGTEAFFGQGTRLTVV.

The chain carries TRBV14 and TRBJ2-7; D is unresolved. Trimming took 5 bases from V and 0 from J, leaving 5 bases between them. Germline loops: CDR1 SGHDN, CDR2 FVKESK. The CDR3 length is 12 residues. Written as DNA, the CDR3 is TGTGCCAGCAGCGAAAGCTCCTACGAGCAGTACTTC. Protein: CASSESSYEQYF.